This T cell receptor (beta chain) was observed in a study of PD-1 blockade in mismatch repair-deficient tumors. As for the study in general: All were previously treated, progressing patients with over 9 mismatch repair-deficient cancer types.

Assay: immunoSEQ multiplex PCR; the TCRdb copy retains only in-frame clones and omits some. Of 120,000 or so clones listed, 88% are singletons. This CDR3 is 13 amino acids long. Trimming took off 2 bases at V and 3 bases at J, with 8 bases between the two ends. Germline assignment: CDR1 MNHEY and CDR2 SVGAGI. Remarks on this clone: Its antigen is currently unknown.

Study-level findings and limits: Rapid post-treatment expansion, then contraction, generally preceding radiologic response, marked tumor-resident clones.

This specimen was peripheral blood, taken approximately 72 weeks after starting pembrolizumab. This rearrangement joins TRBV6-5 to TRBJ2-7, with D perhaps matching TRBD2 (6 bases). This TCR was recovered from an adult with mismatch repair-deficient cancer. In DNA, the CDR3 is TGTGCCAGCAGTTACAAGGGACTCTACGAGCAGTACTTC. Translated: CASSYKGLYEQYF.